The following is a TCR beta chain sequence with its context. The germline gene is not matched at one end of the junction; a read error may be the cause. Researchers report isolating at least 6.5 million PBMCs per sample. A second PCR, run for about 6 to 11 cycles, used a sample-barcoded 5' primer plus a J-beta primer mix. TCRdb called the 5' RACE reads again in MiXCR, with one record for every CDR3 protein. The sample shows 800,000 to 950,000 distinct CDR3 sequences, almost 30% of them seen only once. This CDR3 has 16 amino acids. CDR1 and CDR2 from the germline V gene are SGHTA and FQGNSA. These data come from a study of blood T cells in healthy people across ages. Study overall: Roughly one uniquely barcoded beta molecule per two T cells was captured.

The sample also formed part of further work on T cells of mothers and their children. According to that study: Sample barcodes and 2-4 random nucleotides were added by the M1S primer of the second PCR. Not a single persistent microchimeric T cell clone was detected.

This clonotype originated in a woman in her 40s in good health. J is TRBJ2-7 and V is TRBV7-2; 11 nucleotides line up with TRBD1. The end of the DNA fits TRBJ2-5 better, so the J call may be wrong. Sequenced input: blood. The CDR3 DNA follows: TGTGCCAACAGCTCCGGCGGGGGACAGGGGGTAAAGACCCAGTACTTC. This translates into CANSSGGGQGVKTQYF.